Listed below are T cell receptor beta chains from one sample, sequenced in a study of shared clonotypes between healthy human individuals. The method was immunoSEQ multiplex PCR; TCRdb's version includes in-frame clones alone and lacks a portion of them. The table shows more than 900,000 clones, with 75% to 85% occurring only once. The sample taken for sequencing was memory CD4+ T cells from PBMCs. Every receptor here comes from a man between 18 and 35 years old in good health. Some clones in this sample may be carry-over from other donors' samples. The CDR3 runs from the conserved cysteine through the conserved F or W. Fields, in order: CDR3 protein, CDR3 DNA, V gene, J gene, clone size, D gene. D genes are given only for firm matches. Clone size is not always given. Where it is, it says once, few, many or a class for expanded clones.

CDR3 protein: CASSSDGGPGNTIYF
CDR3 DNA: TGTGCCAGCAGCTCCGACGGGGGACCTGGAAACACCATATATTTT
V gene: TRBV7-9
J gene: TRBJ1-3
clone size: .
D gene: .

CDR3 protein: CASSYGQKSNQPQHF
CDR3 DNA: TGTGCCAGCAGCTATGGACAAAAAAGCAATCAGCCCCAGCATTTT
V gene: TRBV5-8
J gene: TRBJ1-5
clone size: .
D gene: .

CDR3 protein: CASRPLGQYNQPQHF
CDR3 DNA: TGTGCCAGTAGACCCCTGGGGCAGTACAATCAGCCCCAGCATTTT
V gene: TRBV19
J gene: TRBJ1-5
clone size: .
D gene: .

CDR3 protein: CSVETARGDTEAFF
CDR3 DNA: TGCAGCGTTGAAACCGCTCGGGGGGACACTGAAGCTTTCTTT
V gene: TRBV29-1
J gene: TRBJ1-1
clone size: few
D gene: .

CDR3 protein: CASSPLTGATGYTF
CDR3 DNA: TGTGCCAGCTCACCATTAACCGGCGCAACTGGCTACACCTTC
V gene: TRBV18
J gene: TRBJ1-2
clone size: .
D gene: .

CDR3 protein: CASSPPDRGGNEQYF
CDR3 DNA: TGTGCCAGCAGCCCACCGGACAGGGGTGGCAACGAGCAGTACTTC
V gene: TRBV6-6
J gene: TRBJ2-7
clone size: few
D gene: TRBD1

CDR3 protein: CASSSGGLPGQGGDEQYF
CDR3 DNA: TGCGCCAGCAGCTCGGGAGGCCTACCGGGACAGGGAGGAGACGAGCAGTACTTC
V gene: TRBV5-1
J gene: TRBJ2-7
clone size: .
D gene: TRBD1

CDR3 protein: CASNSPGLKETQYF
CDR3 DNA: TGTGCCAGCAACAGTCCGGGACTAAAAGAGACCCAGTACTTC
V gene: TRBV7-2
J gene: TRBJ2-5
clone size: .
D gene: TRBD2

CDR3 protein: CASAKREFNNEQFF
CDR3 DNA: TGTGCTAGTGCTAAGCGGGAGTTCAACAATGAGCAGTTCTTC
V gene: TRBV12-5
J gene: TRBJ2-1
clone size: once
D gene: TRBD2

CDR3 protein: CSVLIHTNTGELFF
CDR3 DNA: TGCAGCGTTCTTATCCACACGAACACCGGGGAGCTGTTTTTT
V gene: TRBV29-1
J gene: TRBJ2-2
clone size: once
D gene: .

CDR3 protein: CASSLAGTQETQYF
CDR3 DNA: TGCGCCAGCAGCTTGGCCGGGACCCAAGAGACCCAGTACTTC
V gene: TRBV5-1
J gene: TRBJ2-5
clone size: few
D gene: .

CDR3 protein: CASSSGQGIKYQETQYF
CDR3 DNA: TGTGCCAGCAGCTCCGGACAGGGAATAAAATACCAAGAGACCCAGTACTTC
V gene: TRBV11-2
J gene: TRBJ2-5
clone size: .
D gene: TRBD1

CDR3 protein: CASSPRDRAYEQYF
CDR3 DNA: TGTGCCAGCAGCCCCCGGGACAGGGCCTACGAGCAGTACTTC
V gene: TRBV7-9
J gene: TRBJ2-7
clone size: once
D gene: TRBD1

CDR3 protein: CASKPTSGSRNEQFF
CDR3 DNA: TGCGCCAGCAAACCAACAAGCGGGAGTCGCAATGAGCAGTTCTTC
V gene: TRBV5-1
J gene: TRBJ2-1
clone size: .
D gene: TRBD2

CDR3 protein: CASSTNRDTGELFF
CDR3 DNA: TGTGCCAGCAGCACGAACAGAGACACCGGGGAGCTGTTTTTT
V gene: TRBV7-9
J gene: TRBJ2-2
clone size: few
D gene: .

CDR3 protein: CASSFSGWDTQYF
CDR3 DNA: TGTGCCAGCAGCTTCTCCGGATGGGATACGCAGTATTTT
V gene: TRBV11-2
J gene: TRBJ2-3
clone size: once
D gene: .

CDR3 protein: CASSAGGQGANTGELFF
CDR3 DNA: TGTGCCAGCAGTGCAGGGGGGCAGGGCGCGAACACCGGGGAGCTGTTTTTT
V gene: TRBV25-1
J gene: TRBJ2-2
clone size: .
D gene: .

CDR3 protein: CASSPAGGGPYEQYF
CDR3 DNA: TGCGCCAGCAGCCCGGCAGGGGGGGGTCCCTACGAGCAGTACTTC
V gene: TRBV5-1
J gene: TRBJ2-7
clone size: .
D gene: .

CDR3 protein: CASSQGPGEGYEQYF
CDR3 DNA: TGTGCCAGCAGCCAGGGGCCCGGGGAGGGCTACGAGCAGTACTTC
V gene: TRBV4-2
J gene: TRBJ2-7
clone size: .
D gene: TRBD2

CDR3 protein: CASSPERNSNQPQHF
CDR3 DNA: TGTGCCAGCAGCCCGGAGCGAAATAGCAATCAGCCCCAGCATTTT
V gene: TRBV27
J gene: TRBJ1-5
clone size: .
D gene: .

CDR3 protein: CASSPGGSLGYQETQYF
CDR3 DNA: TGTGCCAGCAGCCCCGGGGGGAGCCTGGGGTACCAAGAGACCCAGTACTTC
V gene: TRBV7-3
J gene: TRBJ2-5
clone size: once
D gene: TRBD2

CDR3 protein: CASSYVAGSSYGYTF
CDR3 DNA: TGTGCCAGCAGTTACGTGGCGGGGTCTTCCTATGGCTACACCTTC
V gene: TRBV6-5
J gene: TRBJ1-2
clone size: .
D gene: .

CDR3 protein: CASSLRLNTEAFF
CDR3 DNA: TGTGCCAGCAGCCTCCGATTGAACACTGAAGCTTTCTTT
V gene: TRBV5-6
J gene: TRBJ1-1
clone size: .
D gene: .

CDR3 protein: CASSRSDNAYGYTF
CDR3 DNA: TGTGCCAGCTCACGAAGCGACAACGCCTATGGCTACACCTTC
V gene: TRBV18
J gene: TRBJ1-2
clone size: .
D gene: .

CDR3 protein: CASSERSGTVHEQYF
CDR3 DNA: TGCGCCAGCAGTGAGAGGTCCGGTACGGTCCACGAGCAGTACTTC
V gene: TRBV10-2
J gene: TRBJ2-7
clone size: .
D gene: .

CDR3 protein: CASSRLTGSGDYGYTF
CDR3 DNA: TGCGCCAGCAGCCGCCTGACAGGCTCAGGTGACTATGGCTACACCTTC
V gene: TRBV4-3
J gene: TRBJ1-2
clone size: .
D gene: .

CDR3 protein: CASKQGTGNTIYF
CDR3 DNA: TGTGCCAGCAAACAGGGGACTGGAAACACCATATATTTT
V gene: TRBV2
J gene: TRBJ1-3
clone size: .
D gene: TRBD1

CDR3 protein: CASSLPGTGQLAKNIQYF
CDR3 DNA: TGCGCCAGCAGCCTGCCCGGGACAGGGCAGTTAGCCAAAAACATTCAGTACTTC
V gene: TRBV5-1
J gene: TRBJ2-4
clone size: .
D gene: TRBD1

CDR3 protein: CASSLSEGGSQPQHF
CDR3 DNA: TGTGCCAGCAGTTTATCGGAGGGGGGCAGTCAGCCCCAGCATTTT
V gene: TRBV27
J gene: TRBJ1-5
clone size: .
D gene: .

CDR3 protein: CSVEPQGAGGTDTQYF
CDR3 DNA: TGCAGCGTTGAACCACAGGGGGCGGGAGGGACAGATACGCAGTATTTT
V gene: TRBV29-1
J gene: TRBJ2-3
clone size: .
D gene: .

CDR3 protein: CASRPSPDRKAFF
CDR3 DNA: TGTGCCAGCAGGCCAAGTCCGGACAGGAAAGCTTTCTTT
V gene: TRBV28
J gene: TRBJ1-1
clone size: .
D gene: TRBD1

CDR3 protein: CASSLANVGYTF
CDR3 DNA: TGTGCCAGCAGCTTAGCCAACGTTGGCTACACCTTC
V gene: TRBV7-2
J gene: TRBJ1-2
clone size: .
D gene: .

CDR3 protein: CAWRRRTSGRDTGELFF
CDR3 DNA: TGTGCCTGGAGGCGAAGGACTAGCGGGAGGGACACCGGGGAGCTGTTTTTT
V gene: TRBV30
J gene: TRBJ2-2
clone size: .
D gene: TRBD2

CDR3 protein: CASSVGGRAGEDTQYF
CDR3 DNA: TGTGCCAGCAGCGTAGGTGGCAGGGCGGGAGAAGATACGCAGTATTTT
V gene: TRBV9
J gene: TRBJ2-3
clone size: .
D gene: TRBD2

CDR3 protein: CASSLGTEDTGELFF
CDR3 DNA: TGTGCCAGCAGCTTGGGGACGGAGGATACCGGGGAGCTGTTTTTT
V gene: TRBV7-9
J gene: TRBJ2-2
clone size: .
D gene: .

CDR3 protein: CASSLDGTVTGELFF
CDR3 DNA: TGCGCCAGCAGCTTGGACGGGACGGTCACCGGGGAGCTGTTTTTT
V gene: TRBV5-1
J gene: TRBJ2-2
clone size: .
D gene: .